These 2 T cell receptor beta chains share one sample of origin, sequenced in a study of graft-versus-host responses after intestinal transplantation. Using immunoSEQ multiplex PCR, the repertoire was profiled, and TCRdb retains in-frame clones only, with some absent. The sample has about 12,000 clones, 35% seen once; the top ten hold roughly 3.2%. The plating included around 200,000 irradiated, violet-dye-labeled stimulator cells together with around 200,000 CFSE-labeled responder cells. The material was alloreactive CD8+ T cells from a mixed lymphocyte reaction culture, obtained before intestinal transplant. Subset described: CFSE-low proliferating T cells sorted from approximately 6-day pre-transplant mixed lymphocyte reaction (GvH or HvG direction). The receptors shown here come from a human patient who received an intestinal transplant.

This rearrangement joins TRBV13 to TRBJ2-5, with 7 bases fitting TRBD1. CDR1 is PRHDT and CDR2 is FYEKMQ in the germline V gene (reference sequence). After removal of 4 bases from V and 1 base from J, the junction contained 6 bases not matched to a gene. There are 15 residues in the CDR3. As DNA, the CDR3 is TGTGCCAGCAGCTCTACAGGGGCCCTCCAAGAGACCCAGTACTTC. It specifies CASSSTGALQETQYF. Full variable domain (outside the CDR3, taken from reference TRBV13 and TRBJ2-5): AAGVIQSPRHLIKEKRETATLKCYPIPRHDTVYWYQQGPGQDPQFLISFYEKMQSDKGSIPDRFSAQQFSDYHSELNMSSLELGDSALYFCASSSTGALQETQYFGPGTRLLVL.

V is TRBV7-9 and J is TRBJ2-5; D is possibly TRBD2 (6 bases). The CDR3 contains 16 residues. Trimming removed 2 bases from V and 5 bases from J, with 18 bases in between. Germline loops: CDR1 SEHNR, CDR2 FQNEAQ (reference sequence). This chain's CDR3 is CASSLIPSGLRETQYF. The CDR3 nucleotides read TGTGCCAGCAGCTTAATCCCAAGCGGGCTTAGGGAGACCCAGTACTTC.